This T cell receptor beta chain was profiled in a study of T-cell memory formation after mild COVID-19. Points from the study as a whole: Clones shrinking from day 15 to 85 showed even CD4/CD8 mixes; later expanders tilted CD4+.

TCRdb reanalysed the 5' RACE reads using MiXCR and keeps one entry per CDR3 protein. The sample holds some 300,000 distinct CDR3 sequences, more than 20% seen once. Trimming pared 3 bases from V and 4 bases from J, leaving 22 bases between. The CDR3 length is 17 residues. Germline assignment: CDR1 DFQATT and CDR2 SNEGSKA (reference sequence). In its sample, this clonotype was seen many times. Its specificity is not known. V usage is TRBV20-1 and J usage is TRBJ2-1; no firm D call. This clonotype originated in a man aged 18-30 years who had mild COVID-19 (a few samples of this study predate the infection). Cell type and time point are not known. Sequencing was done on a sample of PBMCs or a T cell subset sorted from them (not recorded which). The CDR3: CSASEGRKGSRYNEQFF. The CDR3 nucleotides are TGCAGTGCTAGCGAAGGCAGGAAGGGATCTAGGTACAATGAGCAGTTCTTC.